The rows below give T cell receptor beta chains drawn from one sample of a study of blood T cell repertoires in COVID-19. Sequenced by immunoSEQ multiplex PCR; TCRdb stores in-frame clones only, minus some. This table has approximately 210,000 clones, around 90% appearing once. What was sequenced was PBMCs or T cells enriched from blood (not recorded which). The receptors were gathered from a young woman who had recovered from COVID-19. Both conserved end residues are part of each CDR3. Each record gives: V gene, D gene, clone size, J gene, CDR3 DNA, CDR3 protein. The D gene is left open where the match is weak. Clone sizes are given selectively: once, few, many, or a class where the clone is expanded.

TRBV28	TRBD1	-	TRBJ2-7	TGTGCCAGCAGGACGGGACAGGGTAGCGAGCAGTACTTC	CASRTGQGSEQYF
TRBV2	-	-	TRBJ1-1	TGTGCCAGCAGTAAATCGGGGGGCACTGAAGCTTTCTTT	CASSKSGGTEAFF
TRBV9	-	once	TRBJ2-2	TGTGCCAGCAGCGCCAGGGGGAACACCGGGGAGCTGTTTTTT	CASSARGNTGELFF
TRBV29-1	-	-	TRBJ1-1	TGCAGCGTTCGGACCATCTTGGGGGAGGGGAACACTGAAGCTTTCTTT	CSVRTILGEGNTEAFF
TRBV6-5	-	-	TRBJ2-7	TGTGCCAGCAGTTCTAATTACTACGAGCAGTACTTC	CASSSNYYEQYF
TRBV7-9	TRBD1	-	TRBJ2-1	TGTGCCAGCAGCTTGCCGGGGACAGGGGCTGATGGGGCCTACAATGAGCAGTTCTTC	CASSLPGTGADGAYNEQFF
TRBV30	-	-	TRBJ1-2	TGTGCCTGGAGGACGGGGACTTTTGGCTACACCTTC	CAWRTGTFGYTF
TRBV5-1	TRBD1	-	TRBJ1-4	TGCGCCAGCAGCTCCCCCAAAGACCCGGGACAGGGGAATGAAAAACTGTTTTTT	CASSSPKDPGQGNEKLFF
TRBV27	TRBD2	-	TRBJ2-7	TGTGCCAGCAGTAACCCTCCCGGGACTAGCGGGGGGGCCGGCTACGAGCAGTACTTC	CASSNPPGTSGGAGYEQYF
TRBV9	TRBD1	-	TRBJ2-7	TGTGCCAGCAGCGTAGCCCTACAGGGGGCGTCCGAGCAGTACTTC	CASSVALQGASEQYF
TRBV11-2	TRBD1	-	TRBJ1-1	TGTGCCAGCAGCTGGGGACAGGCGAACACTGAAGCTTTCTTT	CASSWGQANTEAFF
TRBV6-6	TRBD1	-	TRBJ2-7	TGTGCCAGCAGTTACTCGGGACAGGGAGGCTACGAGCAGTACTTC	CASSYSGQGGYEQYF
TRBV5-1	-	-	TRBJ1-5	TGCGCCAGCAGCTTGACAGGGACCCCTCTAGAGCCCCAGCATTTT	CASSLTGTPLEPQHF
TRBV7-2	TRBD1	-	TRBJ1-4	TGTGCCAGCAGCTCAGGACAGGGTAGAGGTGAAAAACTGTTTTTT	CASSSGQGRGEKLFF
TRBV28	TRBD1	-	TRBJ2-1	TGTGCCAGCAGTAAGCAAACAGGGGGCTCAAGCAATGAGCAGTTCTTC	CASSKQTGGSSNEQFF
TRBV28	-	-	TRBJ2-7	TGTGCCAGCAGACCAGGGAAATACTCCTACGAGCAGTACTTC	CASRPGKYSYEQYF
TRBV10-3	TRBD1	-	TRBJ1-2	TGTGCCATCAGCGAGGACAGGGGTAGCGGCTACACCTTC	CAISEDRGSGYTF
TRBV4-1	-	-	TRBJ2-7	TGCGCCAGCAGCCAAGATGGGTGGGGAGGGCAGTACTTC	CASSQDGWGGQYF
TRBV20-1	TRBD1	-	TRBJ1-1	TGCAGTGCTAGTCGAACAGGGGGGAACACTGAAGCTTTCTTT	CSASRTGGNTEAFF
TRBV1	-	few	TRBJ1-2	TGCACCAGCAGCCACCAGGGGCCCTATGGCTACACCTTC	CTSSHQGPYGYTF
TRBV5-4	-	-	TRBJ2-1	TGTGCCAGCAGCTCGGGACTGTCCTTGGGGAATGAGCAGTTCTTC	CASSSGLSLGNEQFF
TRBV6-5	TRBD1	-	TRBJ2-7	TGTGCCAGCAGTTGGGGACAGGGGGAGGAGCAGTACTTC	CASSWGQGEEQYF
TRBV18	-	-	TRBJ1-5	TGTGCCAGCTCCCCAAGCCGGACTCCTCTCCCCCAGCATTTT	CASSPSRTPLPQHF
TRBV11-2	TRBD1	-	TRBJ2-7	TGTGCCAGCAGCCGCGGGACAGGACACTTATACGAGCAGTACTTC	CASSRGTGHLYEQYF
TRBV7-8	-	-	TRBJ1-6	TGTGCCAGCAGCCTAGGACAGCAGTTTTCACCCCTCCACTTT	CASSLGQQFSPLHF
TRBV4-1	-	once	TRBJ2-2	TGCGCCAGCAGCCAGTACGGGACCGGGGAGCTGTTTTTT	CASSQYGTGELFF
TRBV18	TRBD1	-	TRBJ2-1	TGTGCCAGCTCACGAGGGACAGATCCCTACAATGAGCAGTTCTTC	CASSRGTDPYNEQFF
TRBV28	-	-	TRBJ1-6	TGTGCCAGCAGTTCCGGACAGACTTATAATTCACCCCTCCACTTT	CASSSGQTYNSPLHF
TRBV24-1	-	-	TRBJ2-1	TGTGCCACCAGGGCAGCGGACTTACACAATGAGCAGTTCTTC	CATRAADLHNEQFF
TRBV28	-	-	TRBJ1-2	TGTGCCAGCAGTAGAGCGACCAACTATGGCTACACCTTC	CASSRATNYGYTF
TRBV28	TRBD1	once	TRBJ1-2	TGTGCCAGCAGGCCCCGGGACAGGGGGCTCTATGGCTACACCTTC	CASRPRDRGLYGYTF
TRBV5-1	-	few	TRBJ1-3	TGCGCCAGCAGGACAGGTCCCCCTGGAAACACCATATATTTT	CASRTGPPGNTIYF
TRBV7-3	TRBD1	-	TRBJ2-3	TGTGCCAGCAGCCTCCGGGACAGGGCGATAGATACGCAGTATTTT	CASSLRDRAIDTQYF
TRBV5-1	-	-	TRBJ1-3	TGCGCCAGCAGCTTCCGATCGGGAGGCTCTGGAAACACCATATATTTT	CASSFRSGGSGNTIYF
TRBV5-1	TRBD1	few	TRBJ1-2	TGCGCCAGCAGCCCCCGGACAGGGGGCTATGGCTACACCTTC	CASSPRTGGYGYTF
TRBV5-1	-	-	TRBJ2-3	TGCGCCAGCAGTCCCGGGACTGTCAAGTCAGATACGCAGTATTTT	CASSPGTVKSDTQYF
TRBV29-1	TRBD1	-	TRBJ2-7	TGCAGCGTTGAAGGGACAGGTATCTACGAGCAGTACTTC	CSVEGTGIYEQYF
TRBV3-1/TRBV3-2	-	medium-sized	TRBJ2-5	TGTGCCAGCAGCCTTAGGACTCCCTACCAAGAGACCCAGTACTTC	CASSLRTPYQETQYF
TRBV30	-	-	TRBJ1-2	TGTGCCTGGAGCGACTACACCAACTATGGCTACACCTTC	CAWSDYTNYGYTF
TRBV5-4	-	-	TRBJ2-1	TGTGCCAGCAGCCTTCGGGGTGAGCAGTTCTTC	CASSLRGEQFF
TRBV7-9	-	-	TRBJ1-1	TGTGCCAGCAGCTTAGAGGGTCTTGGAGGGATTACTGAAGCTTTCTTT	CASSLEGLGGITEAFF
TRBV2	-	-	TRBJ1-3	TGTGCCAGCAGTGTGAGGGTGTCGGGAAACACCATATATTTT	CASSVRVSGNTIYF
TRBV30	TRBD1	-	TRBJ1-6	TGTGCCTGGAGGACAGGGGGCGCTTCACCCCTCCACTTT	CAWRTGGASPLHF
TRBV27	TRBD1	-	TRBJ1-5	TGTGCCAGCGGCCCGACAGGGATTAGCAATCAGCCCCAGCATTTT	CASGPTGISNQPQHF
TRBV9	-	-	TRBJ2-7	TGTGCCAGCAGCGTAACTTCTGGCTACGAGCAGTACTTC	CASSVTSGYEQYF
TRBV28	TRBD1	-	TRBJ1-5	TGTGCCAGCAGAATCGAGACAGGGGCCCATCAGCCCCAGCATTTT	CASRIETGAHQPQHF
TRBV5-8	-	-	TRBJ2-3	TGTGCCAGCAAGTGGACAGGGCGGGGGGATACGCAGTATTTT	CASKWTGRGDTQYF
TRBV28	-	-	TRBJ1-5	TGTGCCAGTTGTTCCGGGAATCAGCCCCAGCATTTT	CASCSGNQPQHF
TRBV11-1	-	-	TRBJ1-5	TGTGCCAGCAGCTTGGGGGGAGGCAATCAGCCCCAGCATTTT	CASSLGGGNQPQHF
TRBV19	TRBD2	-	TRBJ2-1	TGTCGCGGGCTAGCGGGGGGGCCTTATGAGCAGTTCTTC	CRGLAGGPYEQFF
TRBV7-9	TRBD1	-	TRBJ2-7	TGTGCCAGCAGCTTAGTTCCCGGGACAGCCACCTCCTACGAGCAGTACTTC	CASSLVPGTATSYEQYF
TRBV11-2	TRBD1	-	TRBJ1-4	TGTGCCAGCAGCGCGCAGGACAGGGCGGGGGCAACTAATGAAAAACTGTTTTTT	CASSAQDRAGATNEKLFF
TRBV6-5	TRBD1	-	TRBJ1-5	TGTGCCAGCAGTGACTCCGACAGGGGTCCTCAGCCCCAGCATTTT	CASSDSDRGPQPQHF
TRBV6-1	-	-	TRBJ1-6	TGTGCCAGCAGTGAAGAGGGAGGAAGTTCACCCCTCCACTTT	CASSEEGGSSPLHF
TRBV5-1	-	-	TRBJ2-5	TGCGCCAGCTCGCCGGGACAAGTTCAAGAGACCCAGTACTTC	CASSPGQVQETQYF